The 5 T cell receptor beta chains in this list originate from one sample, sequenced in a study of identical twins. TCRdb passed the 5' RACE reads through MiXCR, listing each CDR3 protein once. This sample has fewer than 250,000 distinct CDR3 sequences; 6.5% to 8.5% occur once, and the top ten carry just under 2%. The same specimen was also included in a second study, on yellow fever vaccine responses in identical twins.

Input material: memory (CD45RO+) T cells sorted from blood. The receptors come from a woman aged 18-30 years in good health.

This clonotype was recorded many times. This chain joins TRBV3-1 and TRBJ2-5; D is uncertain. The length of the CDR3 is 13 residues. The germline CDR1 and CDR2 sequences are LGHDT and YNNKEL (reference sequence). Trimming stripped 6 bases from V and 4 bases from J, with 12 bases between. CDR3 sequence (DNA): TGTGCCAGCAGTCCGAAAAGCCTAGAGACCCAGTACTTC. Translating gives CASSPKSLETQYF.

This chain connects TRBV20-1 to TRBJ2-1, with D maybe TRBD1 (7 bases). V gave up 0 bases and J gave up 6 bases, with 12 bases separating them. This CDR3 contains 14 residues. From germline, CDR1 is DFQATT and CDR2 SNEGSKA (reference sequence). CDR3 in amino acids: CSARDRRGLNEQFF. In DNA, the CDR3 is TGCAGTGCTAGAGATAGGAGGGGGCTCAATGAGCAGTTCTTC.

This clonotype was detected ten times or more. The J gene is TRBJ2-3, the V gene TRBV20-1, with 7 bases fitting TRBD2. The CDR3 has 14 residues. Germline CDR1 and CDR2: DFQATT and SNEGSKA (reference sequence). J was trimmed by 4 bases and V by 8 bases; bases with no gene match: 12. In nucleotides, the CDR3 is TGCAGTCCCGGCGGCGGGAGAGTTCCAGATACGCAGTATTTT. Its protein product is CSPGGGRVPDTQYF.

The table lists this clonotype with many counts. The chain uses TRBV14 and TRBJ2-1; possibly TRBD1 for D (5 bases). V was pared by 1 base and J by 15 bases, with 19 bases between. The germline V gene encodes CDR1 SGHDN and CDR2 FVKESK. The length of the CDR3 is 14 residues. The CDR3 DNA follows: TGTGCCAGCAGCCAAGTTAGGGGCTCCACCGGGTGGTTCTTC. Translating gives CASSQVRGSTGWFF.

This chain links TRBV5-1 with TRBJ2-5; TRBD1 matches at 10 bases. Looked up from germline, CDR1 is SGHRS and CDR2 is YFSETQ. The J segment lost 4 bases and the V segment lost 2 bases, leaving 14 bases of the junction unmatched. This CDR3 is 18 amino acids long. CDR3 sequence (DNA): TGCGCCAGCAGCTTCCTTCCCCGGACAGGGGGTATTTCAGAGACCCAGTACTTC. It specifies CASSFLPRTGGISETQYF.